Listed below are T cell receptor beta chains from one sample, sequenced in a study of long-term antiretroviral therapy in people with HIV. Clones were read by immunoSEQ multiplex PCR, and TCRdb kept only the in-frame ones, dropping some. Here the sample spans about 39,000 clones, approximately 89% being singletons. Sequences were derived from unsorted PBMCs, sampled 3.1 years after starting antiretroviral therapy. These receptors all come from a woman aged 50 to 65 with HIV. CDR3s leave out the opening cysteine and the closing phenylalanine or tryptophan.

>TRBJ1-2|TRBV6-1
ASSESAGRTGPYGYT
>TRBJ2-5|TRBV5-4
ASSLPLGLGVQETQY
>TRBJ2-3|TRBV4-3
ASSQSTSGGPGDTQY
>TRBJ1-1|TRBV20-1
SARVDTEAF
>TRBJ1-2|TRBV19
ASSSGGSYGYT
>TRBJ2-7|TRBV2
ASRRGTVNSYEQY
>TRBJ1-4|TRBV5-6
ASSLGGPEEKLF
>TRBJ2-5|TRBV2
ASSHTTGPQETQY
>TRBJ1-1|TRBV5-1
ASSLATANTEAF
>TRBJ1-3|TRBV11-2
ASSPGTGTNSGNTIY
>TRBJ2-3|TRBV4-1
ASSHYSVSTDTQY
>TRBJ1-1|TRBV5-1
ASSLTVTTEAF
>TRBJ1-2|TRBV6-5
ASSSTTPRYGYT
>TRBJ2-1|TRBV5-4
ASRSIQGASFSSYNEQF
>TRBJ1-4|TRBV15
ATSRSRGGANEKLF
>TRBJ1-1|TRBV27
ASTRGSGTANTEAF
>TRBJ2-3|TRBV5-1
ASSSDGGRGDTQY
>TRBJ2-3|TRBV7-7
ASSLASPPDTQY
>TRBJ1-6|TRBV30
AWSVQESSYNSPLH
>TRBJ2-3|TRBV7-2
ASVLGVSTDTQY
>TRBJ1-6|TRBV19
ASGTGISYNSPLH
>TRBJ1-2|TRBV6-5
ASSSLQGSLGGYT
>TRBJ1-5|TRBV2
ASSQGKGSNQPQH
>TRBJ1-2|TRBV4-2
ASSQVGQGIYGYT
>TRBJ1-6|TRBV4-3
ASSQEHSSYNSPLH
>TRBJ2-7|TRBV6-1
ASSEGTFGGSYEQY
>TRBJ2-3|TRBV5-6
ASSLDTRRRTDTQY
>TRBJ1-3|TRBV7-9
ASSLVGSAGNTIY
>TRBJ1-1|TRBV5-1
ASSLDGVLTEAF
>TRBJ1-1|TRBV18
ASSPNYLTRSEAF
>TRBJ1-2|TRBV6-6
ATMRGAGYGYT
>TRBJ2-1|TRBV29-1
SVAIVGAGNEQF
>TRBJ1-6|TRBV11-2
ASSGRQGLLSSPLH
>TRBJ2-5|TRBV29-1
SVASGDQTQY
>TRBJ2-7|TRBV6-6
ASSYYPPTASYEQY
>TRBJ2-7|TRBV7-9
ASSLTDSSYEQY
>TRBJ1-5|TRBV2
ATTRRDQPQH
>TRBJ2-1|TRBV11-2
ASSLAGQSYNEQF
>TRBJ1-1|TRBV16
ASSHGGKDGAF
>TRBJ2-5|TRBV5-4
ASTKIDSPTFQETQY